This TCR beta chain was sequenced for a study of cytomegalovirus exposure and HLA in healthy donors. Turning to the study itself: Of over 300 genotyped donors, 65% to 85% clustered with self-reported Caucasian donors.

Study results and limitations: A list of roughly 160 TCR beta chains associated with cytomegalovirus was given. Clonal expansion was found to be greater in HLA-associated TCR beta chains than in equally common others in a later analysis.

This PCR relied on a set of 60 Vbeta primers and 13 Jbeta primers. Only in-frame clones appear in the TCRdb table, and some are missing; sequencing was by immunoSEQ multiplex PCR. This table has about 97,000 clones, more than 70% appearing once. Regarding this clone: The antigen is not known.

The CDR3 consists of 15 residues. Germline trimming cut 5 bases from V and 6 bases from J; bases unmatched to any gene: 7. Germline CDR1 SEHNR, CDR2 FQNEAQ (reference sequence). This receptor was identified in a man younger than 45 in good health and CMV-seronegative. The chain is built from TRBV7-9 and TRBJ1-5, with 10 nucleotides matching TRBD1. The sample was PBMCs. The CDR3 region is CASSPATGGGQPQHF. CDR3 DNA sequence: TGTGCCAGCAGCCCAGCGACAGGGGGCGGTCAGCCCCAGCATTTT.